One sample yielded the 19 T cell receptor beta chains listed below, sequenced in a study of control samples from healthy donors and cancer patients. Profiled with immunoSEQ multiplex PCR; TCRdb holds only in-frame clones, not every one. The sample lists roughly 100,000 clones; about 91% were seen once. The material sequenced was blood. These receptors originate from a man aged 30 to 45 in good health.

J is TRBJ2-5 and V is TRBV28, with a possible D match to TRBD2 (5 bases). Trimming stripped 7 bases from V and 4 bases from J, with 10 bases between. This CDR3 spans 12 amino acids. Germline assignment: CDR1 MDHEN and CDR2 SYDVKM. CDR3 protein: CASTAGRETQYF. CDR3 DNA: TGTGCCAGCACCGCGGGTCGAGAGACCCAGTACTTC.

J is TRBJ2-5 and V is TRBV28; 9 bases align to TRBD2. Germline CDR1 MDHEN, CDR2 SYDVKM. The CDR3 length is 17 residues. V lost 2 bases and J lost 1; bases outside the gene matches: 8. CDR3 bases: TGTGCCAGCAGTTTAGGGTTTAGCGGGAGATCCCAAGAGACCCAGTACTTC. Translated, it gives CASSLGFSGRSQETQYF.

The chain combines TRBV28 with TRBJ1-1; D is perhaps TRBD1 (6 bases). From germline, CDR1 is MDHEN and CDR2 SYDVKM. The CDR3 spans 15 residues. The ends were cut back, 6 bases at V and 0 bases at J, with 14 bases in the middle. In DNA form, the CDR3 reads TGTGCCAGCAGAAGAACAGGGTTGATGAACACTGAAGCTTTCTTT. Translated, it gives CASRRTGLMNTEAFF.

The rearrangement joins TRBV5-1 to TRBJ2-2, with D uncertain. Germline V CDR1 and CDR2: SGHRS, YFSETQ. Trimming took off 0 bases at V and 5 bases at J, with 8 bases between the two ends. The CDR3 loop spans 14 amino acids. The CDR3 reads CASSLEGETGELFF. The DNA for the CDR3 is TGCGCCAGCAGCTTGGAAGGAGAAACCGGGGAGCTGTTTTTT.

The chain is built from TRBV11-2 and TRBJ1-3, with unresolved D. This CDR3 is 15 amino acids long. Germline V gene data show CDR1 as SGHAT and CDR2 as FQNNGV. Trimming stripped 3 bases from V and 0 bases from J, with 9 bases between. CDR3 DNA sequence: TGTGCCAGCAGCTTGGACGGATTCTCTGGAAACACCATATATTTT. It translates to CASSLDGFSGNTIYF.

The chain links TRBV7-2 to TRBJ1-6, with a weak D call TRBD1 (5 bases). The CDR3 runs to 15 residues. From germline, CDR1 is SGHTA and CDR2 FQGNSA. Trimming pared 5 bases from V and 7 bases from J, leaving 15 bases between. The DNA for the CDR3 is TGTGCCAGCAGCCCGTATGACAGCACAAATTCACCCCTCCACTTT. This encodes CASSPYDSTNSPLHF.

The chain has TRBV12-5 and TRBJ1-3; D is undetermined. V was cut by 7 bases and J by 1 base, with 17 bases left in between. Germline CDR1 is LGHNT and CDR2 is FRNRAP. CDR3 length: 16 residues. This chain's CDR3 is CASALTGGESGNTIYF. The CDR3 coding sequence is TGTGCTAGTGCCCTAACCGGTGGGGAATCTGGAAACACCATATATTTT.

This clone was seen just once. The chain employs TRBV7-2 and TRBJ2-7; 13 bases map to TRBD2. The germline CDR1 and CDR2 sequences are SGHTA and FQGNSA. Germline trimming cut 4 bases from V and 4 bases from J; bases unmatched to any gene: 4. This CDR3 has 15 amino acids. The CDR3 bases are TGTGCCAGCAGCTCCGGACTAGCGGGAGATTACGAGCAGTACTTC. Its translation: CASSSGLAGDYEQYF.

The chain combines TRBV29-1 with TRBJ2-3; 8 nucleotides agree with TRBD1. The length of the CDR3 is 13 residues. The J segment lost 5 bases and the V segment lost 4 bases, leaving 5 bases of the junction unmatched. CDR1 and CDR2 from the germline V gene are SQVTM and ANQGSEA. The CDR3 protein is CSVARTGGDTQYF. DNA for the CDR3: TGCAGCGTTGCTCGTACAGGGGGAGATACGCAGTATTTT.

The chain joins TRBV28 to TRBJ2-7, with no clear D. Trimming shortened V by 6 bases and J by 3 bases, and 21 bases separated the two germline ends. CDR3 length: 16 residues. The V gene's germline CDR1 is MDHEN and CDR2 SYDVKM. The CDR3 DNA follows: TGTGCCAGCAGCTCCCCGGGTTCGGCAGGCCTCTACGAGCAGTACTTC. Translated, it gives CASSSPGSAGLYEQYF.

The chain has TRBV7-2 and TRBJ1-2; 7 bases map to TRBD1. CDR1 is SGHTA and CDR2 is FQGNSA in the germline V gene. CDR3 length equals 15 residues. V lost 7 bases, J lost 7 bases, and 15 bases stayed unmatched. CDR3: CASTRTPGQFFGYTF. In nucleotides, the CDR3 is TGTGCCAGCACCAGAACCCCGGGACAGTTCTTTGGCTACACCTTC.

The V call is TRBV7-6, the J call TRBJ2-2; 8 positions match TRBD1. Germline CDR1 reads SGHVS; CDR2 reads FNYEAQ. The CDR3 runs 17 residues. Germline trimming cut 2 bases from V and 4 bases from J; bases unmatched to any gene: 9. CDR3 coding DNA: TGTGCCAGCAGCTTACGTCAGGGGGCGGTGGGCACCGGGGAGCTGTTTTTT. It translates to CASSLRQGAVGTGELFF.

The chain joins TRBV24-1 to TRBJ2-2, with D unresolved. V lost 0 bases, J lost 4 bases, and 11 bases lay in between. The CDR3 loop spans 16 amino acids. Germline CDR1 KGHDR, CDR2 SFDVKD. CDR3 bases: TGTGCCACCAGTGATTTGCAAGGGTATGCCACCGGGGAGCTGTTTTTT. This codes for CATSDLQGYATGELFF.

The V call is TRBV7-2, the J call TRBJ2-2; D call uncertain. Germline V gene lookup returns CDR1 SGHTA and CDR2 FQGNSA. Deletions cut 3 bases from V and 6 bases from J, with 5 bases between. The CDR3 consists of 12 residues. The DNA for the CDR3 is TGTGCCAGCAGCTTGATATCCGGGGAGCTGTTTTTT. Amino acids: CASSLISGELFF.

This chain joins TRBV25-1 and TRBJ1-2; TRBD1 aligns across 7 bases. Germline values: CDR1 MGHDK, CDR2 SYGVNS. CDR3 length: 16 residues. The trim removed 1 base at V and 0 bases at J, leaving 5 bases unmatched. The CDR3 DNA reads as TGTGCCAGCAGTGAATTTCGACAGGGAGCTAACTATGGCTACACCTTC. Encoded protein: CASSEFRQGANYGYTF.

The chain is built from TRBV12-5 and TRBJ2-7; tentative D call: TRBD2 (6 bases). Germline V gene sequence: CDR1 LGHNT, CDR2 FRNRAP. The CDR3 is made up of 17 amino acids. The V gene lost 5 bases and the J gene lost 2 bases, with 22 bases spanning the gap. The CDR3 here is CASGPPAERDFTYEQYF. The CDR3 DNA is TGTGCTAGTGGTCCCCCGGCAGAACGGGACTTTACCTACGAGCAGTACTTC.

J is TRBJ1-2 and V is TRBV11-3, with TRBD1 identical over 9 bases. Germline values: CDR1 SGHNT, CDR2 YENEEA. V was clipped by 5 bases and J by 4 bases; unmatched bases: 5. The CDR3 is 14 amino acids. This chain's CDR3 is CASSETGGGYGYTF. In DNA, the CDR3 is TGTGCCAGCAGCGAAACAGGGGGCGGCTATGGCTACACCTTC.

The V gene is TRBV7-2, the J gene TRBJ2-7, with 11 bases aligning to TRBD2. V shed 6 bases, J shed 2 bases, and the junction held 6 bases outside the gene matches. The CDR3 contains 15 residues. CDR1 SGHTA and CDR2 FQGNSA come from the germline V gene. DNA for the CDR3: TGTGCCAGCAGACCAGGACTAGCGGGCACCTACGAGCAGTACTTC. Translation gives CASRPGLAGTYEQYF.

This chain joins TRBV11-2 and TRBJ1-2; D remains unclear. V dropped 3 bases and J dropped 4 bases, with 9 bases sitting between them. Germline V gene data show CDR1 as SGHAT and CDR2 as FQNNGV. The CDR3 runs 13 residues. The CDR3: CASSFMSGYGYTF. For the CDR3, the DNA is TGTGCCAGCAGCTTTATGTCTGGCTATGGCTACACCTTC.